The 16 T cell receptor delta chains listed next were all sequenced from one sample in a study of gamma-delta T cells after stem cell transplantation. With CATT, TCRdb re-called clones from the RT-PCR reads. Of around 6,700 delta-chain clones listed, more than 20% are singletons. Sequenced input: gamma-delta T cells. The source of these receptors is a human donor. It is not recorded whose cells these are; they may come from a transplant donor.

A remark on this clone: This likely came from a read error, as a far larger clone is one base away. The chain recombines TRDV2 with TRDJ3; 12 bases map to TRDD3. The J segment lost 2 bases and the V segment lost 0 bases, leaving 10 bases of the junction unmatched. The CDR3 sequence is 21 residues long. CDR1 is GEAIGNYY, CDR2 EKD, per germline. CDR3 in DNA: TGTGCCTGTGACACCGCGTTCGCTGGGGGATACGACCCCTGGGACACCCGACAGATGTTTTTC. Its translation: CACDTAFAGGYDPWDTRQMFF.

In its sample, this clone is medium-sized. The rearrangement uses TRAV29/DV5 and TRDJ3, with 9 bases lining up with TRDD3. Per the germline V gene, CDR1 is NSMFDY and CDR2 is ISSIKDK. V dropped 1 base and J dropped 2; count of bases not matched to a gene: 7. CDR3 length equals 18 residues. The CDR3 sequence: CAASLMGDKTWDTRQMFF. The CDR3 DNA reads TGTGCAGCAAGCCTCATGGGGGATAAGACCTGGGACACCCGACAGATGTTTTTC.

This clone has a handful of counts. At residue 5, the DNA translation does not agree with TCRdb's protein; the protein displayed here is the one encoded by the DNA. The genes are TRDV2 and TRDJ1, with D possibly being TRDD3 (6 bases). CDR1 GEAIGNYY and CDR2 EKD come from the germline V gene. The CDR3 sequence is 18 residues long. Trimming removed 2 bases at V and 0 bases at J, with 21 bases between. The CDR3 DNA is TGTGCCTGTGACATCCTTAGGGGAGCTGGGGATTACACCGATAAACTCATCTTT. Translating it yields CACDILRGAGDYTDKLIF.

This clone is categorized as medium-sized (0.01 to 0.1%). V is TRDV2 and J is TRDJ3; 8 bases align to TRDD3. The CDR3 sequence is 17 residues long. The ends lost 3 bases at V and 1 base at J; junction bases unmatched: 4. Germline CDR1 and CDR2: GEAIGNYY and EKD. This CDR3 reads CACDPPGGSWDTRQMFF. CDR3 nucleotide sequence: TGTGCCTGTGACCCACCTGGGGGATCCTGGGACACCCGACAGATGTTTTTC.

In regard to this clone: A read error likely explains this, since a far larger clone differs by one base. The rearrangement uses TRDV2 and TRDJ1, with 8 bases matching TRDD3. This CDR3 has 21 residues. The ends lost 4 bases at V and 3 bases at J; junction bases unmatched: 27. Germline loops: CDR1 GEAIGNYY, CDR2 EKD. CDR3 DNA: TGTGCCTGTGATTCCCTTCCGGCGGCTGGGGATACCTCTAGGGGTGCCGATAAACTCATCTTT. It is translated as CACDSLPAAGDTSRGADKLIF.

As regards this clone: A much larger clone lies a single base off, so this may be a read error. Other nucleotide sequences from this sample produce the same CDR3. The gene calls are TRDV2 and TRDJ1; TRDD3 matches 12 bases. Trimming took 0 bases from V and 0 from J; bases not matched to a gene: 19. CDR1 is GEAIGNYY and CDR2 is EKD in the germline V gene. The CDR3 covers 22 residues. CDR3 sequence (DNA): TGTGCCTGTGACACCGTTGGCGGCGCAAACTGGGGGATACCTGCTTACACCGATAAACTCATCTTT. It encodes CACDTVGGANWGIPAYTDKLIF.

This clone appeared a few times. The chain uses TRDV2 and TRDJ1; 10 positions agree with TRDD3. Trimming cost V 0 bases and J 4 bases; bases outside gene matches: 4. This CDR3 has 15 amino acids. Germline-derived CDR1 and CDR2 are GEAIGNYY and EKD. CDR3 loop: CACDTLLGDGDKLIF. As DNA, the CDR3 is TGTGCCTGTGACACCTTACTGGGGGATGGCGATAAACTCATCTTT.

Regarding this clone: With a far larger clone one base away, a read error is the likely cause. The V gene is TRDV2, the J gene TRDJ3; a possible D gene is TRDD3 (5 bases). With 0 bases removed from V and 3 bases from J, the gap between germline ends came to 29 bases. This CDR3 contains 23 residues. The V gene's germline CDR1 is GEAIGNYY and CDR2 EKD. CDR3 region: CACDTANRVGEDRSGWDTRQMFF. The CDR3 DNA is TGTGCCTGTGACACCGCTAATCGTGTTGGGGAAGACAGGAGTGGCTGGGACACCCGACAGATGTTTTTC.

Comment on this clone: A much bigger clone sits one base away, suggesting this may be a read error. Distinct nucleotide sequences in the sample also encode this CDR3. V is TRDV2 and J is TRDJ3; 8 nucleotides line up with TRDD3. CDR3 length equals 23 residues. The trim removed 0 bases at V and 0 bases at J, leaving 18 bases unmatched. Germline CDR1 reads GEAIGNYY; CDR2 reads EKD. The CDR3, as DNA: TGTGCCTGTGACACCGTTAGGAGTGGGACTGGGGGCCACAGCTCCTGGGACACCCGACAGATGTTTTTC. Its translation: CACDTVRSGTGGHSSWDTRQMFF.

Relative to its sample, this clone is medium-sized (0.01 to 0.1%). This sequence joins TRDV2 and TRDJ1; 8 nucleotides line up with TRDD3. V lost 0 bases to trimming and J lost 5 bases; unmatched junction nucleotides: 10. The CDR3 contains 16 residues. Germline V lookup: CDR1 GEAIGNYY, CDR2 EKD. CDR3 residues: CACDTVTGGPRDKLIF. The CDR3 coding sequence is TGTGCCTGTGACACCGTTACTGGGGGCCCCCGAGATAAACTCATCTTT.

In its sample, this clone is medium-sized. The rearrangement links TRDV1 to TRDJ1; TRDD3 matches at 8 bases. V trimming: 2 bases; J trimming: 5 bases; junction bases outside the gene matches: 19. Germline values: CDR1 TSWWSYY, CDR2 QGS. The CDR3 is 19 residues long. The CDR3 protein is CALGELNTRGIGGFDKLIF. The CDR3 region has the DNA TGTGCTCTTGGGGAATTAAACACCCGGGGGATAGGAGGCTTTGATAAACTCATCTTT.

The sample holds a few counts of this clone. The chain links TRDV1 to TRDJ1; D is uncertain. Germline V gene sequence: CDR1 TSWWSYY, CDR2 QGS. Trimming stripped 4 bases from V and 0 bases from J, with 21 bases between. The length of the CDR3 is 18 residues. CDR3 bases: TGTGCTCTTGGGGTCTTTTACGGATCTACTTATTACACCGATAAACTCATCTTT. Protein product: CALGVFYGSTYYTDKLIF.

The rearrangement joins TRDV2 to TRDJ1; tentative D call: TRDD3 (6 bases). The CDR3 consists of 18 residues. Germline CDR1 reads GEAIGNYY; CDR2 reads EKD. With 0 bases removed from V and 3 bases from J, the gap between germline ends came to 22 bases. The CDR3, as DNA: TGTGCCTGTGACACCGGCCCCCTACGGGGCCTGGGGCCCGATAAACTCATCTTT. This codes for CACDTGPLRGLGPDKLIF.

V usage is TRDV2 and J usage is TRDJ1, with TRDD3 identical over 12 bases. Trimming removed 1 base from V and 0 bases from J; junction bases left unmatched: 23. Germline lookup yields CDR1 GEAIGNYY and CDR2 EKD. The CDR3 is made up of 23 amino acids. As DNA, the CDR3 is TGTGCCTGTGACACACTACTCCGACCCTTTACTGGGGGATACCTCATGTACACCGATAAACTCATCTTT. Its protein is CACDTLLRPFTGGYLMYTDKLIF.

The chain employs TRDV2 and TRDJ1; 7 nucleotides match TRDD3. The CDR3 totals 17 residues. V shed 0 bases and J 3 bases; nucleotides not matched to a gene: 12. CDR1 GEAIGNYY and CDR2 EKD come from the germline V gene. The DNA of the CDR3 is TGTGCCTGTGACACCCTACTGGGGATCCGTGGAGCCGATAAACTCATCTTT. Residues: CACDTLLGIRGADKLIF.

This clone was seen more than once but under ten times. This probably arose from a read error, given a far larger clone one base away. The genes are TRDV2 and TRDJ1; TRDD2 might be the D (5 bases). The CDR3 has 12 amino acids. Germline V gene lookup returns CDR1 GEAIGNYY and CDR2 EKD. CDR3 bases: TGTGCCCGTGACCTTCATGTTGGGAGGCTCATCTTT. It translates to CARDLHVGRLIF.